Listed below are T cell receptor beta chains from one sample, sequenced in a study of shared clonotypes between healthy human individuals. The method was immunoSEQ multiplex PCR; TCRdb's version includes in-frame clones alone and lacks a portion of them. This sample has 2 million to 2.5 million clones, with 80% to 95% found just once. Sequencing was performed on naive CD4+ T cells from PBMCs. The receptors originated from a young man in good health. Some clones in this sample may be carry-over from other donors' samples. The CDR3 runs from the conserved cysteine through the conserved F or W. A D gene is named only where the DNA matches it firmly. The size of a clone is reported for some rows only, either as once, few or many, or as a class for expanded clones.

D,J,size,V,DNA,CDR3
NA,TRBJ1-1,once,TRBV29-1,TGCAGCTCCTATGGGGGAGGGCCCAACACTGAAGCTTTCTTT,CSSYGGGPNTEAFF
TRBD2,TRBJ2-3,NA,TRBV5-5,TGTGCCAGCAGCTTGGTACGGGAGGGCCTGACAGATACGCAGTATTTT,CASSLVREGLTDTQYF
NA,TRBJ2-5,NA,TRBV14,TGTGCCAGCAGCCAACTTTTACAGAGGACCCAGTACTTC,CASSQLLQRTQYF
NA,TRBJ1-2,NA,TRBV27,TGTGCCAGCAGTTCTAACAGGGTTCTCGGTGGCTACACCTTC,CASSSNRVLGGYTF
TRBD2,TRBJ2-7,once,TRBV4-2,TGTGCCAGCAGCCCACATGGGGCGGGAGGAATCGAGCAGTACTTC,CASSPHGAGGIEQYF
TRBD1,TRBJ2-7,NA,TRBV6-5,TGTGCCAGCAGTAACCGGGACAGGGGCTACGAGCAGTACTTC,CASSNRDRGYEQYF
NA,TRBJ2-1,NA,TRBV5-1,TGCGCCAGCAGCCCAACGGTAGCGGACTACAATGAGCAGTTCTTC,CASSPTVADYNEQFF
NA,TRBJ1-1,NA,TRBV7-9,TGTGCCAGCAGCCCAATTCGGGGCGACACTGAAGCTTTCTTT,CASSPIRGDTEAFF
TRBD2,TRBJ2-7,NA,TRBV7-2,TGTGCCAGCAGCTTGGGCATTGATAGCGGGAGGTACCTTCGGGAGCAGTACTTC,CASSLGIDSGRYLREQYF
NA,TRBJ1-1,once,TRBV19,TGTGCCAGTAGTACTCAGGGACAACATGAAGCTTTCTTT,CASSTQGQHEAFF
NA,TRBJ2-1,NA,TRBV6-5,TGTGCCAGCAGTTACTCCCCGAGATTTCAGAACGAGCAGTTCTTC,CASSYSPRFQNEQFF
NA,TRBJ2-7,NA,TRBV6-1,TGTGCCAGCAGCCGGGAACACGAGCAGTACTTC,CASSREHEQYF
TRBD1,TRBJ1-1,once,TRBV28,TGTGCCAGCAGTCCTATTGGGACAGGGGCCTCTGAAGCTTTCTTT,CASSPIGTGASEAFF
NA,TRBJ2-3,NA,TRBV27,TGTGCCAGCAGTGACAGGTCTCCGACAGATACGCAGTATTTT,CASSDRSPTDTQYF
NA,TRBJ1-3,few,TRBV28,TGTGCCACCGGCCCACCCGGAAACACCATATATTTT,CATGPPGNTIYF
TRBD1,TRBJ2-5,NA,TRBV14,TGTGCCAGCAGCCAATGGGACAGGGGACAAGAGACCCAGTACTTC,CASSQWDRGQETQYF
NA,TRBJ2-7,NA,TRBV9,TGTGCCAGCACCCGGAGGGACCAGCCCTACGAGCAGTACTTC,CASTRRDQPYEQYF
NA,TRBJ1-1,NA,TRBV28,TGTGCCAGCAGTTCCCCCGCAACGAGGGAAACTGAAGCTTTCTTT,CASSSPATRETEAFF
NA,TRBJ2-3,NA,TRBV30,TGTGCCTGGAGTCGTCGGCGAGTTAGCACAGATACGCAGTATTTT,CAWSRRRVSTDTQYF
NA,TRBJ2-3,NA,TRBV5-1,TGCGCCAGCAGCTTGGACCCTAGCGCGAGCACAGATACGCAGTATTTT,CASSLDPSASTDTQYF
NA,TRBJ2-3,few,TRBV6-6,TGTGCCAGCAGTTACTATCCTACGCCGTACACAGATACGCAGTATTTT,CASSYYPTPYTDTQYF
TRBD1,TRBJ1-1,NA,TRBV29-1,TGCAGCGTGAGGGCAGGGGGGGACGCTTTCTTT,CSVRAGGDAFF
NA,TRBJ1-1,NA,TRBV6-1,TGTGCCAGCAGTGAAGTGTATGACACTGAAGCTTTCTTT,CASSEVYDTEAFF
NA,TRBJ2-1,NA,TRBV11-3,TGTGCCAGCAGCTTGGCTGATGAGCAGTTCTTC,CASSLADEQFF
NA,TRBJ1-2,NA,TRBV7-2,TGTGCCAGCAGCTTAGACGGGGGGCGTTCGAATGGCTACACCTTC,CASSLDGGRSNGYTF
TRBD2,TRBJ2-3,NA,TRBV9,TGTGCCAGCAGCTCCTCCCGGGGGGGACTAGCGGGACTCACAGATACGCAGTATTTT,CASSSSRGGLAGLTDTQYF
TRBD1,TRBJ1-5,NA,TRBV19,TGTGCCAGTAGTACCGGACAGGGGAGCAATCAGCCCCAGCATTTT,CASSTGQGSNQPQHF
NA,TRBJ1-2,NA,TRBV28,TGTGCCAGCACCATAACAGGGTTCTATGGCTACACCTTC,CASTITGFYGYTF
NA,TRBJ2-1,once,TRBV2,TGTGCCAGCAGTGGGTCGGGTCGTGGGGGTGTCTTC,CASSGSGRGGVF
NA,TRBJ1-4,NA,TRBV15,TGTGCCACCAGCAGATCCCCGGGTAGAGCCGATGAAAAACTGTTTTTT,CATSRSPGRADEKLFF
TRBD1,TRBJ2-1,NA,TRBV10-3,TGTGCCATCAGTGAGTCGAAGGGGACAGGTTCCTACAATGAGCAGTTCTTC,CAISESKGTGSYNEQFF
NA,TRBJ2-3,NA,TRBV6-5,TGTGCCAGCAGGACGGTTGGCACAGATACGCAGTATTTT,CASRTVGTDTQYF
NA,TRBJ2-1,NA,TRBV6-5,TGTGCCAGCAGTTACGAGGGGACGCGCCGCAGGAATGAGCAGTTCTTC,CASSYEGTRRRNEQFF
NA,TRBJ2-7,NA,TRBV5-1,TGCGCCAGCAGCTTGGTAGACAATAACTACGAGCAGTACTTC,CASSLVDNNYEQYF
NA,TRBJ1-2,once,TRBV4-1,TGCGCCAGCAGCCAAGAGCGCAGGGTAGGTGGCTACACCTTC,CASSQERRVGGYTF
NA,TRBJ2-5,NA,TRBV4-2,TGTGCCAGCGGAAGGGCCCAAGGGAAAAAAGAGACCCAGTACTTC,CASGRAQGKKETQYF
NA,TRBJ1-2,NA,TRBV4-1,TGCGCCAGCAGCCAACCACAAAGAAACCCCTATGGCTACACCTTC,CASSQPQRNPYGYTF
NA,TRBJ1-2,NA,TRBV6-5,TGTGCCAGCAGTTACTCGCTGGCCGGGGCCATCTATGGCTACACCTTC,CASSYSLAGAIYGYTF
NA,TRBJ1-1,NA,TRBV5-1,TGCGCCAGCAGCCCCAGGTTGTTTGGGGCTGAAGCTTTCTTT,CASSPRLFGAEAFF
TRBD1,TRBJ2-3,NA,TRBV11-2,TGTGCCAGCAGCTTATACCCAGGGGGCGGAGGAGATACGCAGTATTTT,CASSLYPGGGGDTQYF
TRBD2,TRBJ2-1,NA,TRBV19,TGTGCCAGTAGTATAGCTGGACTAGCGGAGCAGTTCTTC,CASSIAGLAEQFF
TRBD2,TRBJ2-3,NA,TRBV5-1,TGCGCCAGCAGCTCTGGACTAGCGGGAGTTTCAGATACGCAGTATTTT,CASSSGLAGVSDTQYF
NA,TRBJ1-2,few,TRBV28,TGTGCCAGCACCCCGGGAGGGACCCATGGCTACACCTTC,CASTPGGTHGYTF
NA,TRBJ2-1,NA,TRBV6-5,TGTGCCACCGGACCAGGAGCGGCAAACAATGAGCAGTTCTTC,CATGPGAANNEQFF
TRBD1,TRBJ2-5,NA,TRBV18,TGTGCCAGCTCACCAGCCTGGACAGGGTGGGAGACCCAGTACTTC,CASSPAWTGWETQYF
TRBD2,TRBJ2-1,NA,TRBV15,TGTGCCACCAGCAGTCCCCGCTATAACGGGGGGAAATACAATGAGCAGTTCTTC,CATSSPRYNGGKYNEQFF
NA,TRBJ2-7,NA,TRBV6-5,TGTGCCGCTGGGGCAGGGGTTATTAAAGACGAGCAGTACTTC,CAAGAGVIKDEQYF
NA,TRBJ2-7,NA,TRBV5-1,TGCGCCAGCAGCTTGATTAGCGCCGCGGAGCAGTACTTC,CASSLISAAEQYF
NA,TRBJ2-1,NA,TRBV2,TGTGCCAGCAGTGAAGGACGGCCCTCAGTGCAGTTCTTC,CASSEGRPSVQFF
NA,TRBJ1-5,NA,TRBV6-6,TGTGCCAGCAGTTACGTGGTCAGGGGCAATCAGCCCCAGCATTTT,CASSYVVRGNQPQHF
NA,TRBJ2-7,NA,TRBV7-9,TGTGCCAGCAGCCCTCGGTTCAAGGTCTACGAGCAGTACTTC,CASSPRFKVYEQYF
NA,TRBJ2-1,NA,TRBV10-3,TGTGCCATCAGTGATACGGTCCTAAGCTCCTACAATGAGCAGTTCTTC,CAISDTVLSSYNEQFF
NA,TRBJ1-6,NA,TRBV13,TGTGCCAGCAGCTTAGGAGGGGTCGGTTCACCCCTCCACTTT,CASSLGGVGSPLHF
TRBD2,TRBJ2-1,NA,TRBV5-6,TGTGCCAGCAGCTTGAGGCTAGCGGGGTCGAGCTCCTACAATGAGCAGTTCTTC,CASSLRLAGSSSYNEQFF
NA,TRBJ2-3,NA,TRBV5-5,TGTGCCAGCAGCTTGGCCTTGTCGGCGGCTAGGGCAGATACGCAGTATTTT,CASSLALSAARADTQYF